The 20 T cell receptor beta chains below all came from one sample that was sequenced in a study of blood T cell repertoires in COVID-19. Profiled with immunoSEQ multiplex PCR; TCRdb holds only in-frame clones, not every one. The repertoire holds just over 250,000 clones, with 84% as singletons. Sample: PBMCs or T cells enriched from blood (not recorded which). These receptor sequences come from a man aged 30 to 45 with acute COVID-19.

The V call is TRBV7-9, the J call TRBJ1-6; 8 bases match TRBD1. With V trimmed by 1 base and J by 1 base, 3 bases remained unmatched. Germline V lookup: CDR1 SEHNR, CDR2 FQNEAQ (reference sequence). The CDR3 length is 17 residues. This CDR3 is CASSLGRGHSYNSPLHF. The CDR3 DNA sequence: TGTGCCAGCAGCTTAGGCAGGGGGCATTCCTATAATTCACCCCTCCACTTT.

The chain carries TRBV21-1 and TRBJ1-5; TRBD1, as called in the table, went unchecked against the DNA. TRBV21-1 has pseudogene status. CDR3 length: 19 residues. This chain's CDR3 is CASSTRDRGRPRRNQPQHF. CDR3 DNA sequence: TGTGCCAGCAGCACCCGGGACAGGGGGCGTCCCCGTCGCAATCAGCCCCAGCATTTT.

V is TRBV19 and J is TRBJ1-2, with a tentative D call TRBD1 (5 bases). Germline V CDR1 and CDR2: LNHDA, SQIVND (reference sequence). The CDR3 totals 17 residues. V was shortened by 4 bases and J by 0 bases, with 18 bases between the two germline ends. As DNA, the CDR3 is TGTGCCAGTAGTACCTTCCTAAGACAGTCGGCTAACTATGGCTACACCTTC. Its protein is CASSTFLRQSANYGYTF.

The chain employs TRBV9 and TRBJ1-2, with 10 bases that match TRBD1. V lost 3 bases and J lost 8; bases outside the gene matches: 10. The CDR3 spans 15 residues. Per the germline V gene, CDR1 is SGDLS and CDR2 is YYNGEE. CDR3 amino acids: CASSAETGTGVGYTF. In DNA, the CDR3 is TGTGCCAGCAGCGCCGAGACCGGGACAGGGGTGGGCTACACCTTC.

J is TRBJ2-1 and V is TRBV11-3, with D possibly TRBD1 on 6 matching bases. The CDR3 totals 14 residues. V lost 4 bases to trimming and J lost 6 bases, with 13 bases between them. In germline, CDR1 is SGHNT, CDR2 YENEEA. This chain's CDR3 is CASSSTGIGNEQFF. CDR3 DNA sequence: TGTGCCAGCAGCTCCACAGGGATAGGCAATGAGCAGTTCTTC.

The chain carries TRBV10-1 and TRBJ2-1; 11 bases match TRBD2. The ends lost 0 bases at V and 2 bases at J; junction bases unmatched: 6. Germline CDR1 and CDR2: WNHNN and SYGVQD (reference sequence). The CDR3 extends over 18 amino acids. The CDR3 region is CASSESGLAGGPYNEQFF. CDR3 coding DNA: TGCGCCAGCAGTGAGTCCGGTCTAGCGGGGGGCCCCTACAATGAGCAGTTCTTC.

This clone showed up just once. The V gene is TRBV19, the J gene TRBJ1-1, with D possibly matching TRBD1 (5 bases). This CDR3 contains 14 residues. Trimming removed 6 bases from V and 6 bases from J, with 17 bases in between. The germline V gene encodes CDR1 LNHDA and CDR2 SQIVND (reference sequence). CDR3 in DNA: TGTGCCAGTAGCCCGACAGTTACTGTCGCTGAAGCTTTCTTT. Protein: CASSPTVTVAEAFF.

This chain connects TRBV29-1 to TRBJ1-5, with no clear D. Per the germline V gene, CDR1 is SQVTM and CDR2 is ANQGSEA. Trimming took off 5 bases at V and 3 bases at J, with 11 bases between the two ends. The CDR3 covers 13 residues. CDR3 sequence: CSVKAGHNQPQHF. In nucleotides, the CDR3 is TGCAGCGTTAAAGCTGGCCACAATCAGCCCCAGCATTTT.

Note on this clone: Other DNA sequences in this sample translate to the same CDR3. This chain links TRBV5-1 with TRBJ1-2; maybe TRBD1 (6 bases). This CDR3 region has 13 residues. CDR1 and CDR2 (germline): SGHRS, YFSETQ. Trimming stripped 0 bases from V and 3 bases from J, with 6 bases between. The CDR3 nucleotides read TGCGCCAGCAGCTTGGCAGGGGACTATGGCTACACCTTC. This gives the protein CASSLAGDYGYTF.

The rearrangement uses TRBV11-2 and TRBJ1-1, with TRBD1 matching 7 bases. V shed 3 bases and J 8 bases; nucleotides not matched to a gene: 12. This CDR3 comprises 15 residues. Germline assignment: CDR1 SGHAT and CDR2 FQNNGV. This CDR3 reads CASSFYLAGGLEAFF. CDR3 sequence (DNA): TGTGCCAGCAGCTTTTACTTGGCAGGGGGATTAGAAGCTTTCTTT.

This rearrangement joins TRBV3-1 (or the pseudogene TRBV3-2) to TRBJ1-1; perhaps TRBD1 as D (5 bases). Germline V lookup: CDR1 LGHDT, CDR2 YNNKEL (reference sequence). The CDR3 totals 12 residues. The germline V and J ends were trimmed by 1 base and 13 bases, with 13 bases remaining between them. CDR3 region: CASSQGAGMGFF. DNA of the CDR3: TGTGCCAGCAGCCAAGGGGCAGGGATGGGTTTCTTT.

This chain links TRBV7-2 with TRBJ1-2; D is perhaps TRBD1 (5 bases). CDR1 and CDR2 (germline): SGHTA, FQGNSA. This CDR3 is built from 14 residues. Trimming shortened V by 5 bases and J by 5 bases, and 15 bases separated the two germline ends. This CDR3 is CASSRGGAEYGYTF. The CDR3 coding sequence is TGTGCCAGCAGCCGGGGCGGGGCAGAGTATGGCTACACCTTC.

This clone showed up just once. The chain joins TRBV9 to TRBJ2-3, with 7 nucleotides matching TRBD2. V lost 0 bases, J lost 0 bases, and 7 bases stayed unmatched. CDR1 and CDR2 (germline): SGDLS, YYNGEE. The CDR3 runs to 17 residues. This CDR3 is CASSVAGLSPSTDTQYF. In DNA, the CDR3 is TGTGCCAGCAGCGTAGCGGGACTAAGCCCTAGCACAGATACGCAGTATTTT.

This clone was observed a handful of times. V gene TRBV9 combines with J gene TRBJ2-5; 8 positions match TRBD2. The V gene end was trimmed by 3 bases and the J gene end by 2 bases; junction bases not matched to a gene: 9. The V gene's germline CDR1 is SGDLS and CDR2 YYNGEE. This CDR3 region has 16 residues. Written as DNA, the CDR3 is TGTGCCAGCAGCGCCTCTCTACTAGCGGCACAAGAGACCCAGTACTTC. This encodes CASSASLLAAQETQYF.

The chain joins TRBV15 to TRBJ2-1; 8 nucleotides match TRBD2. The CDR3 sequence is 16 residues long. The V segment lost 3 bases and the J segment 5 bases; nucleotides outside the gene matches: 9. Germline CDR1 reads LNHNV; CDR2 reads YYDKDF (reference sequence). CDR3 sequence (DNA): TGTGCCACCAGCAGTGGGGAGCGGGGGAGTAACAATGAGCAGTTCTTC. Protein product: CATSSGERGSNNEQFF.

This clone has a count of ten or more. The chain couples TRBV7-8 to TRBJ2-2; no definite D call. The ends were cut back, 0 bases at V and 5 bases at J, with 4 bases in the middle. The CDR3 runs 13 residues. CDR1 and CDR2 from the germline V gene are SGHVS and FQNEAQ. The DNA for the CDR3 is TGTGCCAGCAGCTTAGCCCGGACCGGGGAGCTGTTTTTT. Its protein product is CASSLARTGELFF.

The chain links TRBV7-2 to TRBJ1-1, with TRBD1 matching 7 bases. The CDR3 is 17 amino acids. With 4 bases clipped from V and 0 bases from J, the junction kept 11 bases outside the gene matches. Germline lookup yields CDR1 SGHTA and CDR2 FQGNSA. In DNA form, the CDR3 reads TGTGCCAGCAGCTCGTCAGGACAGGTCCCAATGAACACTGAAGCTTTCTTT. Protein sequence: CASSSSGQVPMNTEAFF.

This sequence joins TRBV7-2 and TRBJ2-3; no clear D gene. Germline CDR1 and CDR2: SGHTA and FQGNSA. Between the trimmed V and J ends, which lost 2 bases and 5 bases, there was a span of 2 bases. The CDR3 contains 11 residues. The CDR3 nucleotides are TGTGCCAGCAGCTTACTAGATACGCAGTATTTT. Translation: CASSLLDTQYF. The complete variable domain, with remaining parts taken from reference TRBV7-2 and TRBJ2-3, reads GAGVSQSPSNKVTEKGKDVELRCDPISGHTALYWYRQSLGQGLEFLIYFQGNSAPDKSGLPSDRFSAERTGGSVSTLTIQRTQQEDSAVYLCASSLLDTQYFGPGTRLTVL.

This clone has only a few counts. The CDR3, as DNA: TGTGCCAGCTCACCACCGGGCCGGTCGAACACCGGGGAGCTGTTTTTT. Translated, it gives CASSPPGRSNTGELFF. The gene calls are TRBV18 and TRBJ2-2, with D hard to call. Germline assignment: CDR1 KGHSH and CDR2 LQKENI. The CDR3 is 16 residues long. Trimming shortened V by 0 bases and J by 0 bases, and 8 bases separated the two germline ends.

The rearrangement uses TRBV5-8 and TRBJ1-1; the D gene is possibly TRBD1 (5 bases). CDR1 and CDR2 from the germline V gene are SGHTS and YDEGEE. V lost 4 bases and J lost 11, with 18 bases in between. The CDR3 is 13 amino acids. CDR3 sequence reads: CASSSARVENAFF. The CDR3 DNA sequence: TGTGCCAGCAGCAGCGCCAGGGTCGAGAACGCTTTCTTT.